The present T cell receptor beta chain was sequenced within a study of blood T cell repertoires in COVID-19. Across the whole study: Italy, Spain and the United States were the sources of the convalescent and acute COVID-19 samples. PBMCs, B-cell-depleted T cells, or T cells provided the cDNA or gDNA that made up the material.

CDR3 length equals 14 residues. CDR1 is SGHRS and CDR2 is YFSETQ in the germline V gene. V lost 0 bases, J lost 6 bases, and 13 bases lay in between. Under the authors' procedure: Amplification with reference gene primers provided the estimates of nucleated cell counts. This table comes from immunoSEQ multiplex PCR, and its TCRdb copy is limited to in-frame clones, with some not included. Clone size and V and J calls were adopted from that table, with D and trimming inferred from the DNA. The sample lists 160,000 or so clones; roughly 84% were seen once. The sequencing sample was made of peripheral blood. The chain combines TRBV5-1 with TRBJ2-7; possible D gene TRBD2, 6 bases. The receptor was isolated from a middle-aged man with acute or convalescent COVID-19. The CDR3 reads CASSLAGGGGEQYF. The CDR3 DNA is TGCGCCAGCAGCTTGGCCGGTGGGGGAGGCGAGCAGTACTTC.